The clone carrying this T cell receptor beta chain has a count of ten or more. Antigen unknown. This specimen comes from a study of T cells in Graves' hyperthyroidism and ophthalmopathy. Findings of the study overall: Through a model of 13 V-J features, ophthalmopathy was separated from stable hyperthyroidism. Blood held most thyroid clonotypes expanded above 0.001 frequency. Ophthalmopathy was identified by the model a median roughly six months ahead of onset.

Diagnoses rested on clinical symptoms, serum thyroxine and TRAb, thyroid ultrasound and orbital computed tomography. The CDR3 has 12 amino acids. With V trimmed by 7 bases and J by 12 bases, 6 bases remained unmatched. Looked up from germline, CDR1 is LNHDA and CDR2 is SQIVND (reference sequence). Template material for amplifying TCR beta CDR3 regions consisted of RNA transcripts. The study used the HTBI primer set for a first-round RT-PCR of the TCR CDR3. One entry per CDR3 protein, called by TCRdb with MiXCR from the multiplex PCR reads. Here the sample spans 490,000 or so distinct CDR3 sequences, roughly 45% being singletons.

V gene TRBV19 combines with J gene TRBJ2-2; TRBD1 agrees at 9 bases. This clonotype originated in an adult woman with Graves' disease, either hyperthyroidism or ophthalmopathy (not recorded which). The sample comprised peripheral blood or thyroid tissue (not recorded which). The CDR3 reads CASKDRGSKLFF. The CDR3 nucleotides are TGTGCCAGTAAGGACAGGGGAAGTAAGCTGTTTTTT.